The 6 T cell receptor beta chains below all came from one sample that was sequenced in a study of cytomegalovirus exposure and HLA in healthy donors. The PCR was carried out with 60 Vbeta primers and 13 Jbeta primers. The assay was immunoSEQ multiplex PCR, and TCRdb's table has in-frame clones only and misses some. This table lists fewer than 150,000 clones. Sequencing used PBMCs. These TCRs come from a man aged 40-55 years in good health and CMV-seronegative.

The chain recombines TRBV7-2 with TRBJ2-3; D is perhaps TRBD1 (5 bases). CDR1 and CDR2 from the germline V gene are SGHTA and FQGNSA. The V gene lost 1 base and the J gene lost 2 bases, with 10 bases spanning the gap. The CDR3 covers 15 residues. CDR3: CASSLVAGFTDTQYF. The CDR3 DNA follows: TGTGCCAGCAGCTTAGTGGCAGGGTTCACAGATACGCAGTATTTT.

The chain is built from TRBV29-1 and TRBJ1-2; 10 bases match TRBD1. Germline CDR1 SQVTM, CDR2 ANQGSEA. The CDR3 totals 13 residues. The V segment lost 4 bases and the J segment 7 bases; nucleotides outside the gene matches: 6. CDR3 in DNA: TGCAGCGTTGGGACAGGGGGAATCAGTGGCTACACCTTC. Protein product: CSVGTGGISGYTF.

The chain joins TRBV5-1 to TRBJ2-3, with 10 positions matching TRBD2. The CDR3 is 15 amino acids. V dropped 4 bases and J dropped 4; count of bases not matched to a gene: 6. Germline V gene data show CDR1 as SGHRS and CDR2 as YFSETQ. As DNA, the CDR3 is TGCGCCAGCAGCCAACTAGCGGGGAAGGCAGATACGCAGTATTTT. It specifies CASSQLAGKADTQYF.

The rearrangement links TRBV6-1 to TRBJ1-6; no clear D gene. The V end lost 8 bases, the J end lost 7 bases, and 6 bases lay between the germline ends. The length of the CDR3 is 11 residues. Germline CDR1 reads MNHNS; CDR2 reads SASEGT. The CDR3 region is CASLGNSPLHF. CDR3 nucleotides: TGTGCCAGCCTGGGCAATTCACCCCTCCACTTT.

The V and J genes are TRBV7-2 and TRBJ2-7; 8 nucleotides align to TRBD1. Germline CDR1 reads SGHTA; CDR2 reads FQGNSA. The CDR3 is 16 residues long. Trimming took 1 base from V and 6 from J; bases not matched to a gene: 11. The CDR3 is CASSLVGAGGAGEQYF. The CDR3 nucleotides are TGTGCCAGCAGCTTAGTCGGGGCAGGGGGCGCGGGCGAGCAGTACTTC. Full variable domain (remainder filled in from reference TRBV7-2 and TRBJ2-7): GAGVSQSPSNKVTEKGKDVELRCDPISGHTALYWYRQSLGQGLEFLIYFQGNSAPDKSGLPSDRFSAERTGGSVSTLTIQRTQQEDSAVYLCASSLVGAGGAGEQYFGPGTRLTVT.

CDR3 sequence (DNA): TGTGCCAGCAGCTTAATGGAACCCACAGGGTCTGGCTACACCTTC. As protein: CASSLMEPTGSGYTF. J is TRBJ1-2 and V is TRBV7-9; TRBD1 might be the D (6 bases). This CDR3 has 15 residues. From germline, CDR1 is SEHNR and CDR2 FQNEAQ (reference sequence). V was trimmed by 2 bases and J by 7 bases, leaving 17 bases between them. The full variable domain, in which reference TRBV7-9 and TRBJ1-2 provide the parts outside the CDR3, is DTGVSQNPRHKITKRGQNVTFRCDPISEHNRLYWYRQTLGQGPEFLTYFQNEAQLEKSRLLSDRFSAERPKGSFSTLEIQRTEQGDSAMYLCASSLMEPTGSGYTFGSGTRLTVV.